This TCR beta chain was captured by sequencing in a study of human T cells and chemical hapten exposure. Documented time point: patch test 1, 2 weeks after DPC sensitization. As for treatment: therapeutic diphenylcyclopropenone sensitization with weekly scalp DPC. In germline, CDR1 is MNHNY, CDR2 SVGAGI (reference sequence). The length of the CDR3 is 12 residues. Trimming shortened V by 5 bases and J by 9 bases, and 11 bases separated the two germline ends. TCRdb reprocessed the RACE reads via MiXCR and lists one record per CDR3 protein. The table records about 380,000 distinct CDR3 sequences, around 4.8% of them present only once. Findings and limits, study-wide: Alopecia was present in the donors, so their immune response may differ from healthy people's.

This clonotype has just a few counts. Antigen specificity is unknown. The receptor was isolated from a woman between 50 and 59 years old with alopecia areata. Some clones in this sample may be carry-over from other donors' samples. This sample comprised whole blood, obtained in connection with sensitization to the hapten diphenylcyclopropenone (DPC). The gene calls are TRBV6-6 and TRBJ2-1; perhaps D is TRBD1 or TRBD2 (5 bases each). The CDR3 DNA is TGTGCCAGCAGTAATGGGGACGGTGAGCAGTTCTTC. Protein sequence: CASSNGDGEQFF.